The present entry profiles one T cell receptor (beta chain) with its context. Antigen unknown. This sample is drawn from a study of radiation and T cells in renal cell carcinoma. Regarding the study as a whole: In blood, top tumor clones expanded by 2 weeks, shrinking by 4. Without pretreatment biopsies, baseline tumor clonotype presence was undetermined.

Time point in this sample: blood 2 weeks post-SBRT. Indicated treatment: 15 Gy SBRT to primary tumor, nephrectomy 4 weeks later. The tumor was a clear cell renal cell carcinoma. CDR1 and CDR2 (germline): SGHAT, FQDESV (reference sequence). CDR3 length: 14 residues. Between the trimmed V and J ends, which lost 3 bases and 8 bases, there was a span of 16 bases. The table came from immunoSEQ multiplex PCR; TCRdb's copy has only in-frame clones and leaves some out. The data show roughly 150,000 clones, around 90% seen once. The receptor's source is a woman between 45 and 65 years old with renal cell carcinoma. The rearrangement joins TRBV11-1 to TRBJ1-1; D is perhaps TRBD1 (5 bases). Sequenced material: blood, taken from a patient whose treatment included radiotherapy and nephrectomy. The CDR3 here is CASSFTPGAWEAFF. The CDR3, as DNA: TGTGCCAGCAGCTTTACCCCCGGGGCCTGGGAAGCTTTCTTT.